This TCR beta chain was sequenced during a study of patients and donors after allogeneic stem cell transplantation. TCRdb independently ran MiXCR on the RT-PCR reads; one entry per CDR3 protein. The data show roughly 230,000 distinct CDR3 sequences, roughly 13% seen once. This CDR3 spans 14 amino acids. Trimming pared 5 bases from V and 2 bases from J, leaving 10 bases between. This clonotype was recorded a few times. The J gene is TRBJ2-1, the V gene TRBV12-3 or TRBV12-4; D may correspond to TRBD1 or TRBD2 (5 bases each). The TCR sequence derives from a human donor who was either an allogeneic HSCT recipient or a stem cell or donor lymphocyte infusion donor (not recorded which). It is not recorded whose cells these are; they may come from a transplant donor. Specimen: blood, either unsorted or a sorted T cell fraction (not recorded which). The DNA of the CDR3 is TGTGCCAGCAGTCTAGGGGAGCCCTACAATGAGCAGTTCTTC. This encodes CASSLGEPYNEQFF.